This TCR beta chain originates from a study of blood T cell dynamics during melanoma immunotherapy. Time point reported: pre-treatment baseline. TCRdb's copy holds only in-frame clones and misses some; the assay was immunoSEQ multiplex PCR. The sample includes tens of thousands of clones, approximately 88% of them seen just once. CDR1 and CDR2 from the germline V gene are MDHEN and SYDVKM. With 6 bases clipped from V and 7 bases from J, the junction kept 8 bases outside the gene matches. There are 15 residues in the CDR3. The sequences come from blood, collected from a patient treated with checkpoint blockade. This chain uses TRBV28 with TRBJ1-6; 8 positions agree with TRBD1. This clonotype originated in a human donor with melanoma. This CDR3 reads CASRLTGVGNSPLHF. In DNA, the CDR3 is TGTGCCAGCAGACTGACAGGGGTAGGGAATTCACCCCTCCACTTT.